Given below is one T cell receptor (beta chain) in context. What it recognizes is unknown. This specimen comes from a study of T cell responses to AZD1222 COVID-19 vaccine. Regarding the study as a whole: Repertoires were obtained solely post-peak T cell response. Nearly half of spike-specific TCRs reportedly target unmutated variant regions. Donors were largely white British and mainly female; clonal diversity was possibly underestimated. Spike regions recognized by vaccine-associated CD4 TCRs spanned the protein, led by 160-218 and 743-854.

Some clones are missing from TCRdb's copy, which holds only in-frame ones; the method was immunoSEQ multiplex PCR. In the table there are some 170,000 clones, around nine tenths of which are singletons. The germline V gene has CDR1 GTSNPN and CDR2 SVGIG (reference sequence). The CDR3 is made up of 14 amino acids. Trimming pared 8 bases from V and 1 base from J, leaving 14 bases between. The gene calls are TRBV30 and TRBJ2-2, with a possible D match to TRBD2 (5 bases). The clonotype comes from an adult in good health. This specimen consisted of peripheral blood, obtained on day 0 of AZD1222 vaccination. The CDR3 loop is CAATRTGNTGELFF. CDR3 nucleotide sequence: TGTGCCGCAACACGGACTGGGAACACCGGGGAGCTGTTTTTT.